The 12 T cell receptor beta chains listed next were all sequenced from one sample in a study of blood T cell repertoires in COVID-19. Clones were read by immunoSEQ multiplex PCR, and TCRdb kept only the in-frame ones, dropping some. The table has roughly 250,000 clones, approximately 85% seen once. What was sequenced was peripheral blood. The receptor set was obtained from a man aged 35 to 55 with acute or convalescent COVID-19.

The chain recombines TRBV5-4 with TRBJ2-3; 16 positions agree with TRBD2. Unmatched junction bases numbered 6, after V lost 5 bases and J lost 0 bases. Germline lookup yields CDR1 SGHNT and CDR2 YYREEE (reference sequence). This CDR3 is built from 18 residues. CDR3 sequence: CASRPGLAGGLSTDTQYF. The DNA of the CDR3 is TGTGCCAGCAGGCCGGGACTAGCGGGGGGGCTTAGCACAGATACGCAGTATTTT.

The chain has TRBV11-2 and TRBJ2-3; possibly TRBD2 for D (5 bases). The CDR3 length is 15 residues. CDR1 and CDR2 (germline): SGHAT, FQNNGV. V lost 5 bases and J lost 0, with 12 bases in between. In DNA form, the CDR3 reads TGTGCCAGCAGCCCGGACTTATCTAGCACAGATACGCAGTATTTT. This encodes CASSPDLSSTDTQYF.

In DNA form, the CDR3 reads TGTGCCAGCTCACCAAACACAGGCGGAAGCTCCTACAATGAGCAGTTCTTC. Its translation: CASSPNTGGSSYNEQFF. V is TRBV18 and J is TRBJ2-1, with D possibly TRBD1 on 5 matching bases. The CDR3 is 17 residues long. Germline V gene lookup returns CDR1 KGHSH and CDR2 LQKENI. Deletions cut 2 bases from V and 0 bases from J, with 14 bases between.

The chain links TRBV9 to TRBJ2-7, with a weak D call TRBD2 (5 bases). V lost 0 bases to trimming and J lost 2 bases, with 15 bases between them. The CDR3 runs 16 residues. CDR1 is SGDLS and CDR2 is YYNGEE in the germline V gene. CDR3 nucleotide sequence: TGTGCCAGCAGCGTAGCCCAGACATCAGCGGCCTACGAGCAGTACTTC. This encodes CASSVAQTSAAYEQYF.

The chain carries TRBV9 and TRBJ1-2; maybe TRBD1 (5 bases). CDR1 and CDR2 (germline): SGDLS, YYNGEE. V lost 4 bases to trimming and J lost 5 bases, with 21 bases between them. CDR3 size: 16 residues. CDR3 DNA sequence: TGTGCCAGCAGCCCACCATCCCCAACGGGGGGATATGGCTACACCTTC. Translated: CASSPPSPTGGYGYTF.

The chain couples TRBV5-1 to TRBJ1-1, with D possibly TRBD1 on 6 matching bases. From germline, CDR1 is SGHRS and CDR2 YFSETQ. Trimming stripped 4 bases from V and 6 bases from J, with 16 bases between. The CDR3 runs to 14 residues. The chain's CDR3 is CASSPSYRDAEAFF. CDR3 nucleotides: TGCGCCAGCAGCCCGAGCTACAGGGATGCTGAAGCTTTCTTT.

The CDR3: CASRFETGENTEAFF. As DNA, the CDR3 is TGTGCCAGCAGATTCGAGACAGGGGAGAACACTGAAGCTTTCTTT. This sequence joins TRBV2 and TRBJ1-1; 8 bases map to TRBD1. This CDR3 contains 15 residues. With V trimmed by 6 bases and J by 1 base, 7 bases remained unmatched. Germline CDR1 is SNHLY and CDR2 is FYNNEI.

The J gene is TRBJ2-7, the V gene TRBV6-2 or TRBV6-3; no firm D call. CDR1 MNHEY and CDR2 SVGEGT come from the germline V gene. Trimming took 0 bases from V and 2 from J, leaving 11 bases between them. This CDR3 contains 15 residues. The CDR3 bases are TGTGCCAGCAGTTACTCGATCGGCGACACCTACGAGCAGTACTTC. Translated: CASSYSIGDTYEQYF.

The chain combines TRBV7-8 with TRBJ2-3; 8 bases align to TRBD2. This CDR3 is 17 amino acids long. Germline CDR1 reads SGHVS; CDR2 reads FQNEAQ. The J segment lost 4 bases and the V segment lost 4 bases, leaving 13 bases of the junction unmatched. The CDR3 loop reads CASSSGPPGGGADTQYF. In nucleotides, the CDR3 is TGTGCCAGCAGCTCCGGACCGCCGGGGGGGGGAGCAGATACGCAGTATTTT.

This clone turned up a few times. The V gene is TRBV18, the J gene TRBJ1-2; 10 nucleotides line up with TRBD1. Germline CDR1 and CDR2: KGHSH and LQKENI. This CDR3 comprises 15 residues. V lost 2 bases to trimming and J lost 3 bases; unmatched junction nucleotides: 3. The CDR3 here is CASSPTGTGDYGYTF. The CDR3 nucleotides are TGTGCCAGCTCACCAACCGGGACAGGGGACTATGGCTACACCTTC.

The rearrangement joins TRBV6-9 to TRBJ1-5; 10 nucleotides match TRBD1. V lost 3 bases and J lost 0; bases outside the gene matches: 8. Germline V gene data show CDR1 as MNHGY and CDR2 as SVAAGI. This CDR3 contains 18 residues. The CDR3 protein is CASSYPPGTGDSNQPQHF. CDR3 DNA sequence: TGTGCCAGCAGTTACCCACCCGGGACAGGGGATAGCAATCAGCCCCAGCATTTT.

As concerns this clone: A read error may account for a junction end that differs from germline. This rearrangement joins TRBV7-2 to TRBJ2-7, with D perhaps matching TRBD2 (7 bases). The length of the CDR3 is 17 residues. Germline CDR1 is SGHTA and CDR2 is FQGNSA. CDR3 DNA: TGTGCCAGCAGCTCTAGACAGGCAGGGACTACTTCCTCCGAGCAGTACTTC. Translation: CASSSRQAGTTSSEQYF.